The T cell receptor beta chain under discussion was sequenced for a study of identical twins (dated by TCRdb to the mid-2010s). A note on the overall study: To test whether fetal clonotypes persist, this study deep-sequenced TCR alpha and beta repertoires from monozygotic twins, from unrelated adults of various ages, and from cord blood. To rule out contamination, replicate twin experiments were performed at different times with different library preparation protocols.

What the research found in general, with its limitations: Abundant cord blood beta clonotypes carried fewer insertions; young adult naive repertoires showed a weaker similar trend, while memory repertoires showed none. Excess twin sharing in beta out-of-frame sequences was weaker because fewer shared sequences lowered the signal-to-noise ratio. Because the same donors could not be followed over many years, conclusions were based on cross-sectional statistical analysis. Zero-insertion analyses could be partly confounded by invariant T cells such as MAIT and iNKT, though diverse VJ usage argued against such confounding for most clonotypes. In monozygotic twins, out-of-frame TCR alpha sharing was systematically underestimated by recombination models, although the models agreed with sharing between unrelated individuals. Compared with coincidental sharing between unrelated individuals, an excess of low generation-probability sequences was observed among out-of-frame TCR alpha sequences shared between twins.

Receptor libraries were prepared by 5' RACE. The listed sequencing device is Illumina HiSeq 2000. A universal primer binding site was added through template switching, and the final cDNA carried a unique molecular identifier so that TCR cDNA molecules could be counted accurately. Specific primers in the conserved constant-segment region were used to synthesize first-strand cDNA for the TCR alpha and beta chains. Each cDNA library was double barcoded, with a SMART-Mk sample barcode plus Illumina barcodes, to control for contamination. TruSeq adapter sequences, together with Illumina sample barcodes, were added in two successive PCR steps. The TCR alpha and beta cDNA libraries were sequenced on the Illumina HiSeq platform using custom primers. In the paper's pipeline: Unique molecular identifiers were extracted from raw reads with MiGEC, and CDR3 positions were determined with MiXCR. For each individual, recombination models were inferred using an EM algorithm with the repgenHMM and IGoR tools. The analysis of shared clonotypes was done with the tcR package in R, with sharing normalized by the product of cloneset sizes. To study raw recombination without the effects of thymic and clonal selection, out-of-frame nonproductive sequences were analyzed. The public reads were run again by TCRdb, first through fastp at Q25 and then through MiXCR, and only productive beta chains were kept. All rows with the same CDR3 protein become a single entry with the most common DNA and genes. The authors' filters were not applied to this entry. The sample includes around 480,000 distinct CDR3 sequences, with approximately 14% observed a single time. Approximately 0.98% of the sample belongs to the ten largest clones.

This clonotype has a handful of counts. Its antigen remains undetermined. No base qualities exist here, and no much larger clone lies one base off it. Deletion took 4 bases off V and 9 bases off J, with a span of 20 bases between the germline ends. From its cysteine to its phenylalanine, the CDR3 spans 16 amino acids. Here the CDR3 DNA is all that survives: 48 bases in frame from base 1. The CDR1 and CDR2 encoded by the germline V gene are SGHRS and YFSETQ. All donors were healthy Caucasians. The twin cohort consisted of three pairs of female monozygotic twins, all aged roughly 18 to 30 years. Positive isolation kits from Invitrogen were used to isolate CD4+ and CD8+ T cell populations. In addition, the sample was reused for a study of yellow fever vaccine responses in identical twins. The second investigation adds: According to the authors, the vaccine-induced T cell response in identical twins seemed to be partly convergent and partly specific to each individual. In identical twins, the study followed T cell clones that responded to the vaccine with precision.

Sequencing was performed on CD4+ T cells sorted from blood. The rearrangement joined TRBV5-1 to TRBJ1-6; TRBD1 could be the D gene, as 6 bases match. The origin of this receptor is a woman under 30 in good health. The nucleotide sequence reads as follows: TGCGCCAGCAGCCTACGGAGCGGGACACCCACTTCACCCCTCCACTTT. The translation is CASSLRSGTPTSPLHF.